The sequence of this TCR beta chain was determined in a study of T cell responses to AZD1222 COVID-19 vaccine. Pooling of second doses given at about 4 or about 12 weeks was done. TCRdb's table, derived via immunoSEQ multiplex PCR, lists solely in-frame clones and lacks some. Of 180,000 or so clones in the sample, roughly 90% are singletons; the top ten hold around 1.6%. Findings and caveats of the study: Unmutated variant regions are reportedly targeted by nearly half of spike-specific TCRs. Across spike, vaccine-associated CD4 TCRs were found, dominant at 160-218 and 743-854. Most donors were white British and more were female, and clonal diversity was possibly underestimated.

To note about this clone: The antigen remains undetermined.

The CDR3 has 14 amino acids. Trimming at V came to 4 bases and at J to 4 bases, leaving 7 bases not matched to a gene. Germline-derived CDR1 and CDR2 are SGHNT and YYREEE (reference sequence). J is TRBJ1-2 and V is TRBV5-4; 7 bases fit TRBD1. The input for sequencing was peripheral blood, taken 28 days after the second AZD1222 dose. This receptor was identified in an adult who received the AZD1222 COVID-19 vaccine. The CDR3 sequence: CASSANRGSYGYTF. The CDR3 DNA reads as TGTGCCAGCAGCGCGAACAGGGGTTCCTATGGCTACACCTTC.